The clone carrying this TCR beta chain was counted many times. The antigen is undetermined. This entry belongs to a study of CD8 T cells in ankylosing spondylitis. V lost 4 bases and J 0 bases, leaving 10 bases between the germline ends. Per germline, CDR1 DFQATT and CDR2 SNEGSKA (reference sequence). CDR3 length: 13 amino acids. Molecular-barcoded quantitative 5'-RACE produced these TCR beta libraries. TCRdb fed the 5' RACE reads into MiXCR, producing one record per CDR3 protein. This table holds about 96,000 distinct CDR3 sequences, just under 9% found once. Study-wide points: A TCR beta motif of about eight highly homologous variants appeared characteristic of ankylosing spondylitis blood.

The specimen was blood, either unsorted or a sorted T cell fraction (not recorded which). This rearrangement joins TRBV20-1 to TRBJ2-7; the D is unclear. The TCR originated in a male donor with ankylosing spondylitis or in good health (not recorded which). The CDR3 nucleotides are TGCAGTGCTATTGCACCTAGCTCCTACGAGCAGTACTTC. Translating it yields CSAIAPSSYEQYF.